This T cell receptor beta chain was recorded in a study of cytomegalovirus exposure and HLA in healthy donors (dated by TCRdb to the late 2010s). About the full investigation: An earlier analysis of roughly 500 of the donors reported over 250 Gb of sequence data and around 110 million unique TCR beta sequences obtained from about 179 million T cells. HLA typing included class I and class II loci at four-digit resolution. To predict cytomegalovirus infection status, the study brought together high-throughput TCR immunosequencing, statistical association of individual TCRs with disease status, and machine learning. Among 350 to 400 genotyped donors of the cohort, an average of roughly 240,000 unique TCR beta nucleotide sequences were sequenced per donor, roughly 18% of them non-productive. Five DR-DQ haplotypes were handled as single units for association and clustering because linkage in the cohort was strong. Rather than drawing on any new phenotypic data, the later analysis identified candidate immune exposures from TCR beta sequences and the way those sequences occurred across donors. In a later genetic analysis, genome-wide SNP genotypes for 398 of the 666 donors were used, and that subset was treated as a discovery cohort. The study used immunosequencing to profile the T cell repertoires of 670 or so subjects and linked those repertoires to cytomegalovirus serostatus. Donor age, sex, ethnicity and CMV serostatus were compiled alongside the repertoire data. Of the 398 genotyped donors, about 80% fell in the genetic ancestry cluster associated with self-reported Caucasian donors. The number of donors typed differed by locus, with roughly 620-640 for A, B, C, DRB1 and DQB1, 522 for DQA1, some 570 for DPA1, and around 450 for DPB1. The study aimed to test whether signatures of past pathogen exposure could be identified by cataloging public T cell receptors. A later analysis re-examined previously published TCR beta repertoires from more than 650 donors and added high-resolution HLA genotyping to investigate patterns of TCR occurrence. To decide whether each TCR beta V gene segment behaved as functional or pseudogenic, an earlier analysis of fewer than 750 of the donors relied on high-throughput TCR beta sequencing. An early release that covered 500 to 800 HLA-typed donors contained about 290 gigabases of sequencing data and 65 million to 100 million unique TCR sequences. Along with the approximately 650-subject first cohort, a separate validation cohort of around 110 different subjects was used. Every discovery cohort repertoire had been produced on one sequencing platform. Findings and caveats that apply to the study as a whole: A further reported finding was that TCR beta sequences accurately predicted the HLA-A and HLA-B alleles for most subjects in the first cohort. In a later genetic analysis, fewer N-insertions in productive TCRs were reported among donors in an Asian-associated ancestry cluster than the roughly 700-donor mean. Three of the identified cytomegalovirus-associated TCR beta chains were confirmed in vitro to be specific for cytomegalovirus antigens. In a later analysis, HLA-associated TCR beta chains showed more clonal expansion and lower generation probabilities than non-associated chains that were equally common. Because counts were too low, under 20 rarely observed V segments, including chromosome 9 orphons, were left out of the earlier analysis of a few hundred of the donors. A later analysis associated about 17,000 TCR beta sequences with specific HLA alleles at a false discovery rate of 0.05. A cluster of highly shared sequence variants was judged likely to represent a technical artifact of the sequencing pipeline. V-gene and J-gene trimming of TCR beta chains was associated with a missense DCLRE1C variant in a later genetic analysis, and the association was replicated in an independent cohort. Linkage disequilibrium might explain the correlated functional status among segregating V segments, but an unknown experimental factor could not be excluded. Assigning TCR associations to individual alleles was difficult when HLA alleles, especially DR and DQ, strongly co-occurred. An earlier analysis of 587 of the donors showed that most TCR beta V segments appeared in productive rearrangements either about 90% or about 30% of the time, which broadly matched IMGT annotations. According to a later analysis, most CMV-associated TCR beta chains appeared to be HLA-restricted, and the HLA associations seemed to be driven largely by CMV exposure. Most TCR sequences were seen in very few donors, while some public TCRs were found in many individuals. According to a later analysis, TCR association rates differed among HLA loci, with DRB1 alleles showing the most associated TCRs and HLA-C alleles showing the fewest. According to the authors, the approach could potentially be generalized to other disease states and immunological phenotypes. The study gave a list of about 150 TCR beta chains associated with cytomegalovirus. In this cohort, only TCR beta chains were sequenced, and detectable features were limited by the absence of alpha or paired-chain data. Roughly uniform sequencing depth across donors was assumed in presence/absence analyses, although this assumption may not hold. For the cohort, immune exposure information was limited to CMV serostatus. The classifier was reported to diagnose cytomegalovirus status with high specificity and sensitivity in both the original and validation cohorts. Because HLA typing was missing for some donors at each locus, association tests included only the typed subset. Some IMGT-functional V segments, including TRBV6-2 and TRBV6-3, could not be told apart with the 87-base-pair reads, so those segments were excluded. A later analysis reported that several top co-occurrence clusters appeared linked to parvovirus B19, influenza, CMV and Epstein-Barr virus.

With regard to this clone: What antigen it recognizes has not been identified. One base away there is no much larger clone; base qualities are not given.

The cohort consisted of approximately 690 healthy bone marrow donors. At the time of sampling, all cohort members were nominally healthy, though unrecorded immune exposures were likely present. The donor tested CMV seropositive and was one of the 289 seropositive cohort members. A peripheral blood sample was collected from each donor, and TCR beta sequencing was performed on peripheral blood mononuclear cells. The Qiagen DNeasy Blood Extraction Kit was used to extract genomic DNA from the blood cell samples. The CDR3, cysteine through phenylalanine, is 15 amino acids long. Only CDR3 DNA remains: 45 bases, in frame from the first base. Based on the germline V gene, the CDR1 and CDR2 sequences are LGHNA and YNFKEQ. The germline V and J ends show losses of 0 bases and 5 bases respectively, and no gene match explains 6 bases of the junction. The library relied on the immunoSEQ multiplex PCR assay. The multiplex PCR relied on a mix of 60 forward primers for TCR Vbeta segments and 13 reverse primers for TCR Jbeta segments. The CDR3 region of rearranged TCR beta genes was amplified from genomic DNA by a multiplex PCR assay. The Illumina HiSeq System was used to sequence the amplified TCR beta libraries as 87-base-pair reads. As for how the authors treated the data: A later analysis tallied around 82 million unique TCR beta chains across the 666 repertoires, and approximately 9.9 million of those chains were shared by two or more donors. To remove PCR and sequencing errors, raw reads were error-corrected and collapsed into unique sequences using a nearest-neighbor algorithm that merged closely related sequences. To assign V, D and J gene segments, CDR3 sequences were aligned to IMGT reference sequences. For a sequence to be retained, at least a six-nucleotide match to both a V gene segment and a J gene segment was required. A rearrangement was called productive if the CDR3 had no stop codons and remained in frame with V and J, and every other rearrangement was called non-productive. Following IMGT convention, CDR3 was defined as the stretch from the second conserved V-encoded cysteine to the conserved J-encoded phenylalanine. Sequences without an unambiguous match to a single V gene segment were excluded from the earlier analysis of about 600 of the donors. An earlier analysis of some 610 of the donors called V segments functional above 56.7% productive rearrangements and segregating when the between-donor standard deviation exceeded 5%. A statistical classification framework was developed to diagnose cytomegalovirus status using the catalog of TCR beta chain sequences. V and J gene assignment, in a later analysis, came from comparing TCR nucleotide sequences with IMGT/GENE-DB human TR gene sequences. Using the TCRdist pipeline, a later analysis assigned CDR3 sequences along with most-parsimonious VDJ recombination scenarios. A later analysis defined each TCR beta chain by its CDR3 amino acid sequence plus V-gene family, and excluded reads lacking a unique V-gene family. In a later analysis, fewer than 600 highly shared, low-generation-probability nucleotide sequences were removed to address suspected cross-contamination and a sequencing artifact. A later analysis calculated a clonal expansion index for each public chain from normalized within-repertoire ranks of inferred template counts. In a later analysis, generation probabilities were computed using a VDJ recombination model fitted to out-of-frame rearrangements, and the results were checked against IGoR. Hypergeometric tests were used in a later analysis to score TCR-TCR, TCR-HLA and TCR-CMV co-occurrence, with a repertoire-size bias correction applied to the TCR pairs. In a later analysis, false discovery rates were estimated by permuting HLA or CMV assignments 20 times. A later analysis grouped co-occurring TCRs with DBSCAN, adding TCRdist sequence similarity when clustering within HLA-allele-positive subsets. For co-occurrence clustering, repertoires with fewer than 30,000 or more than 120,000 public chains were excluded, along with four or five repertoires with anomalous nucleotide sharing. TCRdb stores this immuneACCESS table with in-frame sequences only. Part of the clones is absent; in the studies checked, under half of the shortfall reflects unresolved V genes, and no reason is known for the rest. That table gives V, J and clone size, and the DNA gave D and trimming. The sample table shows over 100,000 clones, and roughly 70% are seen once. Of the sample, roughly 5.3% is held by the ten largest clones.

Rearrangement joined TRBV4-2 to TRBJ1-2; TRBD1 lines up with 7 middle nucleotides. The TCR comes from a woman in her 70s in good health and CMV-seropositive. Sample: PBMCs. The DNA reads as follows: TGTGCCAGCAGCCAAGATGGGACAGAGGGGTATGGCTACACCTTC. The translation is CASSQDGTEGYGYTF.